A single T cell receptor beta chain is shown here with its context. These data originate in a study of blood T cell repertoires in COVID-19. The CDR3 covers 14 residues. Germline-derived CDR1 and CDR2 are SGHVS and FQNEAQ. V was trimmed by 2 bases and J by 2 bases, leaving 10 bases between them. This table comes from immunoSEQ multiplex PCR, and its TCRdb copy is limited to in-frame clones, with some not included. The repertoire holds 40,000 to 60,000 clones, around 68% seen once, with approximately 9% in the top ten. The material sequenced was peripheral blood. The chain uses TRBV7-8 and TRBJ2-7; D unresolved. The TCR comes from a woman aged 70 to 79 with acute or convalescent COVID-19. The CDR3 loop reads CASSLMTGAYEQYF. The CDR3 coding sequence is TGTGCCAGCAGCTTAATGACCGGAGCCTACGAGCAGTACTTC.